This TCR beta chain was recovered during a study of blood T cell repertoires in COVID-19. In the study overall: Sources were T cells, B-cell-depleted T cells, or PBMCs; the material itself was cDNA or gDNA.

Trimming pared 0 bases from V and 8 bases from J, leaving 16 bases between. Germline V lookup: CDR1 MNHEY, CDR2 SVGAGI. The CDR3 covers 15 residues. Generated by immunoSEQ multiplex PCR, the TCRdb table keeps only in-frame clones and is missing some. This table holds under 300,000 clones, 65% to 90% found once. The chain carries TRBV6-5 and TRBJ1-2; D ambiguous. This receptor was taken from a woman aged 80 or over with active or convalescent COVID-19. Sequencing was done on a sample of peripheral blood. This chain's CDR3 is CASSYSMLAPWGYTF. CDR3 sequence (DNA): TGTGCCAGCAGTTACTCGATGCTCGCGCCGTGGGGCTACACCTTC.